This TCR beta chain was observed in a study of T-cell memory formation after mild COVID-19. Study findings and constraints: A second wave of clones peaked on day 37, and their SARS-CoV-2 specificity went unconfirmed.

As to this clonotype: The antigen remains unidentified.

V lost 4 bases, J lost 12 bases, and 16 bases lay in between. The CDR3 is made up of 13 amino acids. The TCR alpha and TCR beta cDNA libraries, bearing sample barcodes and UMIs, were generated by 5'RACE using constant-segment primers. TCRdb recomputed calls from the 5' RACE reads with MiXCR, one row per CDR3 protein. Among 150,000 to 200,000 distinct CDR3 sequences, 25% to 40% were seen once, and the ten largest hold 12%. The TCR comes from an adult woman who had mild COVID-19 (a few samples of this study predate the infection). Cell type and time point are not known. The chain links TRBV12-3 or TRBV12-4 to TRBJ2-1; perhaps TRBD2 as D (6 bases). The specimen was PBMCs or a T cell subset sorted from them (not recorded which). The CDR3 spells CASSWATGVGQFF. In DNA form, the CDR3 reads TGTGCCAGCAGTTGGGCCACGGGGGTTGGGCAGTTCTTC.